Listed below are T cell receptor beta chains from one sample, sequenced in a study of T cell responses to AZD1222 COVID-19 vaccine. TCRdb's copy holds only in-frame clones and misses some; the assay was immunoSEQ multiplex PCR. The profile covers about 100,000 clones, with roughly 90% appearing a single time and about 15% taken by the ten largest. Sequenced here: peripheral blood, sampled on day 0 of AZD1222 vaccination. The source is an adult in good health. Each CDR3 is given with its conserved first and last residue. The D gene is left open where the match is weak. Clone size is given for some rows only: seen once, a few or many times, or a class if the clone is expanded.

len,v_gene,j_gene,d_gene,abundance,CDR3nt,CDR3aa
15,TRBV4-1,TRBJ2-1,NA,NA,TGCGCCAGCAGCCAGGGGAGCCAACGGGGCAATGAGCAGTTCTTC,CASSQGSQRGNEQFF
15,TRBV5-6,TRBJ2-1,NA,few,TGTGCCAGCAGCTTGGGCAGGACCCTAGGCAATGAGCAGTTCTTC,CASSLGRTLGNEQFF
16,TRBV7-6,TRBJ1-4,NA,NA,TGTGCCAGCAGCTTAGCGCATCGGGTTCGAAACGAAAAACTGTTTTTT,CASSLAHRVRNEKLFF
14,TRBV18,TRBJ2-5,NA,NA,TGTGCCAGCTCACCGAGGTCCGCTCAAGAGACCCAGTACTTC,CASSPRSAQETQYF
14,TRBV11-2,TRBJ1-1,TRBD1,once,TGTGCCAGCAGCTTGAGGGACAGCTTCACTGAAGCTTTCTTT,CASSLRDSFTEAFF
16,TRBV7-6,TRBJ2-5,NA,NA,TGTGCCAGCAGCTTAGAACGGGGCTGGGGGCAAGAGACCCAGTACTTC,CASSLERGWGQETQYF
11,TRBV20-1,TRBJ1-1,NA,NA,TGCAGTGCTAGCGGGTCGGGGGAAGCTTTCTTT,CSASGSGEAFF
14,TRBV7-2,TRBJ2-1,NA,NA,TGTGCCAGCAGCCAAACGCCCGACTACAATGAGCAGTTCTTC,CASSQTPDYNEQFF
12,TRBV25-1,TRBJ2-2,NA,NA,TGTGCCAGCAGTGCCATCACCGGGGAGCTGTTTTTT,CASSAITGELFF
14,TRBV5-5,TRBJ2-7,NA,NA,TGTGCCAGCAGCCCTTTGGGTGAAGCCTACGAGCAGTACTTC,CASSPLGEAYEQYF
13,TRBV3-1/TRBV3-2,TRBJ1-2,NA,NA,TGTGCCAGCAGCCAAGACTTGGGCAGTGGCTACACCTTC,CASSQDLGSGYTF